These 13 T cell receptor beta chains came from one sample sequenced in a study of CDR3 diversity in severe acne. TCRdb analysed the PCR reads with MiXCR anew, one entry per CDR3 protein. This sample carries 79,000 or so distinct CDR3 sequences, about half of them seen once, and the ten largest clones take around a tenth. Material: blood. The receptor source for this set is a male donor with severe acne vulgaris.

The chain recombines TRBV12-3 or TRBV12-4 with TRBJ2-5, with 10 bases fitting TRBD2. This CDR3 is 17 amino acids long. The trim removed 5 bases at V and 3 bases at J, leaving 12 bases unmatched. CDR3 sequence reads: CASSQIAGGQPKETQYF. The CDR3 DNA sequence: TGTGCCAGCAGTCAGATAGCGGGGGGACAGCCAAAAGAGACCCAGTACTTC.

This clonotype was seen more than once but under ten times. The CDR3 loop reads CASSFPGMAISGRAWETQYF. In DNA, the CDR3 is TGCGCCAGCAGCTTTCCCGGAATGGCAATCAGCGGGAGGGCCTGGGAGACCCAGTACTTC. The rearrangement uses TRBV10-1 and TRBJ2-5, with 10 bases fitting TRBD2. CDR3 length equals 20 residues. Per germline, CDR1 WNHNN and CDR2 SYGVQD (reference sequence). With V trimmed by 6 bases and J by 5 bases, 24 bases remained unmatched.

This clonotype showed up many times. The chain couples TRBV6-1 to TRBJ2-7; 7 bases match TRBD1. CDR3 length: 13 residues. With 3 bases clipped from V and 7 bases from J, the junction kept 6 bases outside the gene matches. Germline assignment: CDR1 MNHNS and CDR2 SASEGT. The CDR3 DNA is TGTGCCAGCAGTGACCAGGGGGAACGGGAGCAGTACGTC. Translated, it gives CASSDQGEREQYV.

About this clonotype itself: One end of the junction is discordant with germline, which a read error may explain. V gene TRBV7-9 combines with J gene TRBJ2-3; D gene unclear. Germline CDR1 reads SEHNR; CDR2 reads FQNEAQ (reference sequence). The CDR3 length is 13 residues. The CDR3 nucleotides are TGTGCCTGCAGCTTGCCGCCCACAGATACGCAGTATTTT. It specifies CACSLPPTDTQYF.

The chain links TRBV20-1 to TRBJ1-1, with 12 positions matching TRBD1. Losses at the gene ends were 3 bases for V and 6 bases for J; bases not matched to a gene: 8. This CDR3 has 15 amino acids. Germline V gene data show CDR1 as DFQATT and CDR2 as SNEGSKA (reference sequence). The CDR3 loop is CSARDGGQGAAEAFF. DNA of the CDR3: TGCAGTGCTAGGGATGGGGGACAGGGGGCGGCTGAAGCTTTCTTT.

Worth noting for this clonotype: The conserved final phenylalanine or tryptophan is absent from the CDR3, which likely points to a read error. The limits of the CDR3 on the DNA are not certain, so only TCRdb's listed CDR3 is given. V and J are TRBV6-5 and TRBJ2-6; the table calls TRBD1, which could not be checked here. The CDR3 has 16 amino acids, counting both end residues. Germline lookup yields CDR1 MNHEY and CDR2 SVGAGI. This CDR3 is CASSYGGAGANVLRDS.

This chain joins TRBV25-1 and TRBJ2-5; the D gene is possibly TRBD1 (5 bases). CDR1 is MGHDK and CDR2 is SYGVNS in the germline V gene. Trimming stripped 6 bases from V and 1 base from J, with 18 bases between. CDR3 length: 16 residues. The CDR3 sequence: CASSIESQAFQETQYF. The CDR3 DNA follows: TGTGCCAGCAGCATAGAGTCACAGGCGTTCCAAGAGACCCAGTACTTC.

The genes are TRBV10-3 and TRBJ1-3; 7 positions agree with TRBD1. Germline loops: CDR1 ENHRY, CDR2 SYGVKD. The CDR3 is made up of 14 amino acids. Trimming cost V 6 bases and J 0 bases; bases outside gene matches: 2. The CDR3: CAISRDSSGNTIYF. DNA of the CDR3: TGTGCCATCAGCCGGGACAGCTCTGGAAACACCATATATTTT.

This clonotype has ten or more counts. This chain joins TRBV20-1 and TRBJ1-2, with 7 bases aligning to TRBD1. The CDR3 length is 17 residues. V was clipped by 2 bases and J by 7 bases; unmatched bases: 19. Germline-derived CDR1 and CDR2 are DFQATT and SNEGSKA (reference sequence). The CDR3 nucleotides are TGCAGTGCTAGAACTTCCGCAGGGGGAATCGGGGCCCTTGGCTACACCTTC. Translated: CSARTSAGGIGALGYTF.

The chain uses TRBV2 and TRBJ1-2; 8 bases align to TRBD1. The CDR3 totals 16 residues. With 10 bases clipped from V and 6 bases from J, the junction kept 19 bases outside the gene matches. Looked up from germline, CDR1 is SNHLY and CDR2 is FYNNEI. The CDR3 loop is CATLTQGQGGSDGYTF. The CDR3 DNA reads as TGTGCCACCCTAACCCAAGGACAGGGAGGGAGTGATGGCTACACCTTC.

Many counts were recorded for this clonotype. This rearrangement joins TRBV12-3 or TRBV12-4 to TRBJ2-7; the match to TRBD2 covers 7 bases. This CDR3 is 15 amino acids long. V lost 5 bases to trimming and J lost 0 bases; unmatched junction nucleotides: 7. The CDR3 loop reads CASSGSGVSSYEQYF. The CDR3, as DNA: TGTGCCAGCAGTGGGAGCGGGGTAAGCTCCTACGAGCAGTACTTC.

This clonotype was observed at least ten times. The chain joins TRBV20-1 to TRBJ2-7, with a tentative D call TRBD1 (6 bases). The germline V gene encodes CDR1 DFQATT and CDR2 SNEGSKA (reference sequence). The CDR3 sequence is 12 residues long. V shed 4 bases and J shed 0 bases, with 7 bases lying between them. The CDR3 sequence: CSAIQGSYEQYF. As DNA, the CDR3 is TGCAGTGCTATACAGGGCTCCTACGAGCAGTACTTC.

Points on this clonotype: This sequence may be a read error, since a much larger clone differs from it by one base. CDR3 coding DNA: TGTGCCATCAGTGAGGAAGAGGGTCTGTCCCATGGCCACACCTTC. Its protein product is CAISEEEGLSHGHTF. V and J are TRBV10-3 and TRBJ1-2, with unresolved D. Germline CDR1 is ENHRY and CDR2 is SYGVKD. The CDR3 contains 15 residues.